Shown below are 13 T cell receptor beta chains from a single sample sequenced in a study of shared clonotypes between healthy human individuals. Terminally differentiated effector memory CD45RA+ cells were left out of the naive CD8 fraction, which was CD45RO-negative and positively selected for CCR7. Here immunoSEQ multiplex PCR was the method, and the copy in TCRdb shows in-frame clones only, minus some. The sample yields roughly 890,000 clones, over 90% seen once. Sequencing used naive CD8+ T cells sorted from blood. All receptors come from a young man in good health.

V gene TRBV4-3 combines with J gene TRBJ2-3, with 11 nucleotides matching TRBD2. This CDR3 is built from 19 residues. V lost 1 base to trimming and J lost 4 bases; unmatched junction nucleotides: 13. Germline V gene sequence: CDR1 LGHNA, CDR2 YSLEER. CDR3 loop: CASSQGLAGHILGADTQYF. CDR3 DNA: TGCGCCAGCAGCCAAGGACTAGCGGGGCACATTCTAGGTGCAGATACGCAGTATTTT.

J is TRBJ2-5 and V is TRBV7-9; 9 nucleotides line up with TRBD1. The CDR3 length is 16 residues. The J segment lost 4 bases and the V segment lost 5 bases, leaving 11 bases of the junction unmatched. The germline gives CDR1 SEHNR, CDR2 FQNEAQ (reference sequence). The CDR3 protein is CASSLLPGQGPETQYF. The CDR3 region has the DNA TGTGCCAGCAGCCTCCTCCCGGGACAGGGCCCAGAGACCCAGTACTTC. Complete variable domain (other parts from reference TRBV7-9 and TRBJ2-5): DTGVSQNPRHKITKRGQNVTFRCDPISEHNRLYWYRQTLGQGPEFLTYFQNEAQLEKSRLLSDRFSAERPKGSFSTLEIQRTEQGDSAMYLCASSLLPGQGPETQYFGPGTRLLVL.

The chain is built from TRBV2 and TRBJ2-7; D remains ambiguous. The CDR3 loop spans 12 amino acids. V lost 5 bases and J 3 bases, leaving 8 bases between the germline ends. CDR1 and CDR2 (germline): SNHLY, FYNNEI. The CDR3 DNA sequence: TGTGCCAGCAGTCCCGCAAACTACGAGCAGTACTTC. Translated: CASSPANYEQYF.

This clone showed up just a few times. The chain employs TRBV21-1 and TRBJ2-7; the D call TRBD2 from the table was never checked on the DNA. TRBV21-1 is marked as a pseudogene. The CDR3 has 15 residues. The CDR3: CASPGPGTPSYEQYF. The CDR3 DNA sequence: TGTGCCAGCCCAGGCCCAGGGACTCCGTCCTACGAGCAGTACTTC.

About this clone: Other DNA sequences in the sample encode the same CDR3. The CDR3 sequence is CASSLSHEQYF. The CDR3 region has the DNA TGTGCCAGCAGCTTATCTCACGAGCAGTACTTC. The V gene is TRBV7-9, the J gene TRBJ2-7; D unresolved. CDR3 length equals 11 residues. Trimming shortened V by 2 bases and J by 5 bases, and 4 bases separated the two germline ends. The germline V gene encodes CDR1 SEHNR and CDR2 FQNEAQ (reference sequence).

The chain recombines TRBV30 with TRBJ2-5; TRBD2 is a possible D gene (5 bases). This CDR3 region has 15 residues. V was trimmed by 5 bases and J by 4 bases, leaving 20 bases between them. Germline V lookup: CDR1 GTSNPN, CDR2 SVGIG (reference sequence). In nucleotides, the CDR3 is TGTGCCTGGGACTATGGCGCCCATCCGCGAGAGACCCAGTACTTC. The encoded protein is CAWDYGAHPRETQYF.

V is TRBV27 and J is TRBJ2-3; TRBD2 matches at 8 bases. After removal of 6 bases from V and 4 bases from J, the junction contained 12 bases not matched to a gene. The CDR3 loop spans 16 amino acids. CDR1 and CDR2 (germline): MNHEY, SMNVEV (reference sequence). Written as DNA, the CDR3 is TGTGCCAGCAGCCCCTACGACGGGAGGGTGGCAGATACGCAGTATTTT. Its protein product is CASSPYDGRVADTQYF.

The chain couples TRBV20-1 to TRBJ2-7; 8 positions match TRBD2. Germline V gene lookup returns CDR1 DFQATT and CDR2 SNEGSKA (reference sequence). This CDR3 comprises 11 residues. Trimming cost V 7 bases and J 9 bases; bases outside gene matches: 8. CDR3 bases: TGCAGTGAGGCTAGTGCGGGGGGGCAGTACTTC. Amino acids: CSEASAGGQYF.

J is TRBJ2-1 and V is TRBV28; tentatively, D is TRBD2 (5 bases). CDR1 and CDR2 from the germline V gene are MDHEN and SYDVKM. This CDR3 is 11 amino acids long. V dropped 6 bases and J dropped 10 bases, with 10 bases sitting between them. CDR3 region: CASREGLEQFF. CDR3 nucleotides: TGTGCCAGCAGAGAAGGACTCGAGCAGTTCTTC. The full variable domain, rest sourced from reference TRBV28 and TRBJ2-1, is DVKVTQSSRYLVKRTGEKVFLECVQDMDHENMFWYRQDPGLGLRLIYFSYDVKMKEKGDIPEGYSVSREKKERFSLILESASTNQTSMYLCASREGLEQFFGPGTRLTVL.

This chain joins TRBV27 and TRBJ2-7, with no clear D. This CDR3 is built from 13 residues. CDR1 and CDR2 (germline): MNHEY, SMNVEV (reference sequence). Trimming stripped 7 bases from V and 1 base from J, with 11 bases between. For the CDR3, the DNA is TGTGCCAGCATGGGGTTGCAGTCCTACGAGCAGTACTTC. Its protein product is CASMGLQSYEQYF.

In its sample, this clone was seen once. The CDR3 DNA follows: TGCGCCAGCAGTGAGTCCCTAAGACTAGTTCGGAATGAGCAGTTCTTC. This encodes CASSESLRLVRNEQFF. J is TRBJ2-1 and V is TRBV10-1; D is possibly TRBD2 (6 bases). Trimming pared 0 bases from V and 7 bases from J, leaving 16 bases between. Germline V lookup: CDR1 WNHNN, CDR2 SYGVQD (reference sequence). CDR3 length: 16 residues.

As to this clone: The sample contains more than one DNA sequence encoding this CDR3. The genes are TRBV11-2 and TRBJ2-7; D is ambiguous. CDR1 SGHAT and CDR2 FQNNGV come from the germline V gene. The germline V and J ends were trimmed by 4 bases and 2 bases, with 6 bases remaining between them. The CDR3 length is 12 residues. This CDR3 reads CASSSLTYEQYF. In DNA, the CDR3 is TGTGCCAGCAGCTCATTAACCTACGAGCAGTACTTC.

The table lists this clone with a count of one. The chain combines TRBV7-9 with TRBJ2-6; D unclear. Trimming took off 1 base at V and 0 bases at J, with 4 bases between the two ends. Germline loops: CDR1 SEHNR, CDR2 FQNEAQ (reference sequence). The length of the CDR3 is 15 residues. CDR3 loop: CASSLGDSGANVLTF. The CDR3 nucleotides are TGTGCCAGCAGCTTAGGGGACTCTGGGGCCAACGTCCTGACTTTC.